The entry that follows covers one T cell receptor beta chain sequence. This sample stems from a study of blood T cell repertoires in COVID-19. V shed 6 bases, J shed 0 bases, and the junction held 3 bases outside the gene matches. Germline lookup yields CDR1 SQVTM and CDR2 ANQGSEA. The CDR3 has 14 residues. As handled by the study authors: Amplified reference gene primers provided the basis for estimating nucleated cell counts. Clones were read by immunoSEQ multiplex PCR, and TCRdb kept only the in-frame ones, dropping some. V, J and clone size were drawn from that table, and D and trimming were deduced from the DNA. The table shows just under 60,000 clones, with approximately 80% occurring only once.

This chain connects TRBV29-1 to TRBJ2-5, with 11 bases that match TRBD2. This clonotype originated in a human donor in a cohort sampled during active COVID-19. Source material: peripheral blood. This CDR3 is CSVRLAGNQETQYF. The DNA for the CDR3 is TGCAGCGTACGACTAGCGGGGAACCAAGAGACCCAGTACTTC. Combining the CDR3 with reference TRBV29-1 and TRBJ2-5 gives the whole variable domain SAVISQKPSRDICQRGTSLTIQCQVDSQVTMMFWYRQQPGQSLTLIATANQGSEATYESGFVIDKFPISRPNLTFSTLTVSNMSPEDSSIYLCSVRLAGNQETQYFGPGTRLLVL.